One T cell receptor (beta chain) is described in this entry. TCRdb reprocessed the reads via MiXCR and lists one record per CDR3 protein. Seen here are roughly 600,000 distinct CDR3 sequences, 20% to 25% observed once, and the top ten hold roughly 8%. These data are taken from a study of T cell repertoires in cytomegalovirus infection. Study at large: In public TCR beta signatures, there were indications of both CMV infection and matching HLA type.

V gave up 4 bases and J gave up 3 bases, with 19 bases separating them. The CDR3 loop spans 16 amino acids. Germline V gene lookup returns CDR1 SGHRS and CDR2 YFSETQ. The TCR originated in a human donor in good health (CMV status not recorded). Some clones in this sample may be carry-over from other donors' samples. The chain couples TRBV5-1 to TRBJ1-2; D possibly corresponds to TRBD1 (6 bases). The specimen sequenced was CD8+ T cells from PBMCs. The DNA for the CDR3 is TGCGCCAGCAGCCAGGGGATCCTACTAGGGGACTATGGCTACACCTTC. Protein: CASSQGILLGDYGYTF.